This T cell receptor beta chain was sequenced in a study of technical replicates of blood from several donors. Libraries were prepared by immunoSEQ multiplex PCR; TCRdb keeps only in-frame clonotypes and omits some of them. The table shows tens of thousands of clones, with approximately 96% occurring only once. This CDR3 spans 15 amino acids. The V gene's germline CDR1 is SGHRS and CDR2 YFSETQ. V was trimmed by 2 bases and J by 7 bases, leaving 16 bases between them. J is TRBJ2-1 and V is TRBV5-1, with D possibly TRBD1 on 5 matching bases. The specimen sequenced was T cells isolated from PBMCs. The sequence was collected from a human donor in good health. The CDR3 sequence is CASSLEGAVVNEQFF. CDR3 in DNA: TGCGCCAGCAGCTTAGAAGGGGCAGTTGTAAATGAGCAGTTCTTC. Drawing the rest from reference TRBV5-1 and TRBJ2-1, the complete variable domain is KAGVTQTPRYLIKTRGQQVTLSCSPISGHRSVSWYQQTPGQGLQFLFEYFSETQRNKGNFPGRFSGRQFSNSRSEMNVSTLELGDSALYLCASSLEGAVVNEQFFGPGTRLTVL.